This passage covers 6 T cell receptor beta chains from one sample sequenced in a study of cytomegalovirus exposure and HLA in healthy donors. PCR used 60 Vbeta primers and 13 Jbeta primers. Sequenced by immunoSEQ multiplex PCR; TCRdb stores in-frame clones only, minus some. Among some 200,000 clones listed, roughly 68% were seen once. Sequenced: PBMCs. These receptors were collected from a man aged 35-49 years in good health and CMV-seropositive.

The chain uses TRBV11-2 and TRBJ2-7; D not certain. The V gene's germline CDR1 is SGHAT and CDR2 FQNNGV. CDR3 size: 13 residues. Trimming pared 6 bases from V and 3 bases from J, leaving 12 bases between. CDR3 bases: TGTGCCAGCAGTCTTAAGGCTAGCTACGAGCAGTACTTC. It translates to CASSLKASYEQYF.

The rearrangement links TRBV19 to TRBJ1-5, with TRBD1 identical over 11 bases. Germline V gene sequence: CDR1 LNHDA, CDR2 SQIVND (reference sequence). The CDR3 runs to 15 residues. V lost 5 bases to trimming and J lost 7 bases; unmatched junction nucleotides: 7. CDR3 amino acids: CASSFGQGAGQPQHF. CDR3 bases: TGTGCCAGTAGTTTCGGACAGGGGGCTGGACAGCCCCAGCATTTT.

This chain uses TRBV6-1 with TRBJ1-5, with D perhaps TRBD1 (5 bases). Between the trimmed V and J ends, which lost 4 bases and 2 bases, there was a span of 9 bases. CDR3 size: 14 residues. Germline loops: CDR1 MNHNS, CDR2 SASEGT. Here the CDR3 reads CASSALGGNQPQHF. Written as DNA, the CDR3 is TGTGCCAGCAGTGCGTTAGGGGGCAATCAGCCCCAGCATTTT.

CDR3 region: CASSWDRGDSPLHF. The CDR3 DNA follows: TGTGCCAGTAGTTGGGACAGGGGCGATTCACCCCTCCACTTT. This chain connects TRBV19 to TRBJ1-6, with TRBD1 identical over 10 bases. Germline V CDR1 and CDR2: LNHDA, SQIVND (reference sequence). The CDR3 contains 14 residues. J lost 8 bases, V lost 5 bases, and 3 bases had no gene match. The variable domain in full, with the rest retrieved from reference TRBV19 and TRBJ1-6, is DGGITQSPKYLFRKEGQNVTLSCEQNLNHDAMYWYRQDPGQGLRLIYYSQIVNDFQKGDIAEGYSVSREKKESFPLTVTSAQKNPTAFYLCASSWDRGDSPLHFGNGTRLTVT.

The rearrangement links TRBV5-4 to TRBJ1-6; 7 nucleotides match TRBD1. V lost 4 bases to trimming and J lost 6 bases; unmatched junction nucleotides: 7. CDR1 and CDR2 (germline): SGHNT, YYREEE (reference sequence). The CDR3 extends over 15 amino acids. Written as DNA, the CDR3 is TGTGCCAGCAGCGCGTCCGGGACAGCTAATTCACCCCTCCACTTT. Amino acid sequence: CASSASGTANSPLHF.

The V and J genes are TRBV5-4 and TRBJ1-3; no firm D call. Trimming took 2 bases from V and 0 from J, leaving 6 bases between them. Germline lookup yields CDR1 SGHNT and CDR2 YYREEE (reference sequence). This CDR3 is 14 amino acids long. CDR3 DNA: TGTGCCAGCAGCTTAATGGCCTCTGGAAACACCATATATTTT. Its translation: CASSLMASGNTIYF.